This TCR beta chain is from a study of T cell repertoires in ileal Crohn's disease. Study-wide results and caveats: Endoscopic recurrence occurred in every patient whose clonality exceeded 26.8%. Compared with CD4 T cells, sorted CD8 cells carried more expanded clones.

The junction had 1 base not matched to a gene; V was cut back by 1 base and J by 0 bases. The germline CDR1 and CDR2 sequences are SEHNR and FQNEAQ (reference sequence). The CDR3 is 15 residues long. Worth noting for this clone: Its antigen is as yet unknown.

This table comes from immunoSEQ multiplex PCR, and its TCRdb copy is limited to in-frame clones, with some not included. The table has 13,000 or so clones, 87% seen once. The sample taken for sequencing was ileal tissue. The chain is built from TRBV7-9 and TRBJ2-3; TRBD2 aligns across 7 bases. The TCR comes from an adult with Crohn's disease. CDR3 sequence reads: CASSLEAGSTDTQYF. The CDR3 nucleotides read TGTGCCAGCAGCTTAGAAGCGGGAAGCACAGATACGCAGTATTTT.